Here is one T cell receptor (beta chain) with its context. Its antigen is undetermined. The CDR3 totals 18 residues. V lost 3 bases to trimming and J lost 4 bases; unmatched junction nucleotides: 13. Germline V gene lookup returns CDR1 SGHVS and CDR2 FQNEAQ. Memory CD4+ cells were the fraction left after CD45RA+ naive selection. In the original workflow: Because ImmunoSEQ provided only junction sequences with no quality scores, the filtering differed. Some clones are missing from TCRdb's copy, which holds only in-frame ones; the method was immunoSEQ multiplex PCR. The DNA was the basis for D and trimming; V, J and clone size are from that table. The sample has some 900,000 clones, 76% seen once. The sample comes from a study of shared clonotypes between healthy human individuals. Study results and limitations: Estimated clonotype richness was generally higher in naive than memory subsets.

The chain carries TRBV7-8 and TRBJ2-1; the match to TRBD2 covers 9 bases. Sequencing used memory CD4+ T cells sorted from blood. This sample's subset: CD45RA-negative fraction. The TCR sequence derives from a man aged 18 to 35 in good health. CDR3 nucleotide sequence: TGTGCCAGCAGCTTCCTGATTAGCGGGAGTTCTGCGTACAATGAGCAGTTCTTC. The encoded protein is CASSFLISGSSAYNEQFF. The whole variable domain, filled in from reference TRBV7-8 and TRBJ2-1, reads GAGVSQSPRYKVAKRGQDVALRCDPISGHVSLFWYQQALGQGPEFLTYFQNEAQLDKSGLPSDRFFAERPEGSVSTLKIQRTQQEDSAVYLCASSFLISGSSAYNEQFFGPGTRLTVL.